Listed here are 30 T cell receptor beta chains from one sample, sequenced in a study of shared clonotypes between healthy human individuals. This table comes from immunoSEQ multiplex PCR, and its TCRdb copy is limited to in-frame clones, with some not included. The repertoire holds roughly 220,000 clones, with 50% to 80% as singletons. The sequenced sample was memory CD4+ T cells sorted from blood. Documented subset: CD45RA-negative fraction. The origin of the receptors is a man aged 25 to 40 in good health.

This clone was counted once. The rearrangement links TRBV10-1 to TRBJ2-1; either TRBD1 or TRBD2 may supply D (5 bases each). Germline V lookup: CDR1 WNHNN, CDR2 SYGVQD (reference sequence). The V gene lost 6 bases and the J gene lost 10 bases, with 13 bases spanning the gap. This CDR3 has 12 amino acids. CDR3 amino acids: CASSMGPGEQFF. The DNA for the CDR3 is TGCGCCAGCAGCATGGGACCTGGGGAGCAGTTCTTC.

Concerning this clone itself: Being one base from a much bigger clone, this may be a read error. The chain is built from TRBV5-5 and TRBJ1-2; D is ambiguous. This CDR3 has 14 residues. V lost 0 bases, J lost 5 bases, and 11 bases lay in between. Germline V gene lookup returns CDR1 SGHKS and CDR2 YYEKEE (reference sequence). DNA for the CDR3: TGTGCCAGCAGCTTGGCATCAGAGACTTATGGCTACACCTTC. Encoded protein: CASSLASETYGYTF.

This clone was seen a handful of times. The chain uses TRBV5-4 and TRBJ2-3; D perhaps matches TRBD1 (6 bases). CDR1 SGHNT and CDR2 YYREEE come from the germline V gene (reference sequence). V gave up 0 bases and J gave up 1 base, with 18 bases separating them. This CDR3 contains 18 residues. The CDR3 nucleotides are TGTGCCAGCAGCTTGGGTCTACAGGGAAATCCGGGCACAGATACGCAGTATTTT. Translated, it gives CASSLGLQGNPGTDTQYF.

This rearrangement joins TRBV4-1 to TRBJ2-4, with D hard to call. From germline, CDR1 is MGHRA and CDR2 YSYEKL. The CDR3 covers 17 residues. Trimming shortened V by 4 bases and J by 0 bases, and 16 bases separated the two germline ends. DNA for the CDR3: TGCGCCAGCAGCCCCCGTTCCCACTTGCTAGCCAAAAACATTCAGTACTTC. Translating gives CASSPRSHLLAKNIQYF.

The chain joins TRBV29-1 to TRBJ2-1, with D hard to call. CDR3 length: 10 residues. Germline lookup yields CDR1 SQVTM and CDR2 ANQGSEA. Trimming shortened V by 4 bases and J by 10 bases, and 8 bases separated the two germline ends. The CDR3 DNA reads as TGCAGCGTTGGATTCTTCGAGCAGTTCTTC. Amino acids: CSVGFFEQFF.

CDR3 region: CASSPDRGRTGTGELFF. The CDR3 region has the DNA TGTGCCAGCAGCCCGGACAGGGGGCGTACGGGCACCGGGGAGCTGTTTTTT. The rearrangement joins TRBV28 to TRBJ2-2; 11 nucleotides align to TRBD1. Germline-derived CDR1 and CDR2 are MDHEN and SYDVKM. The V gene end was trimmed by 6 bases and the J gene end by 4 bases; junction bases not matched to a gene: 10. The CDR3 loop spans 17 amino acids.

The chain's CDR3 is CASSLEAGNEQFF. The DNA of the CDR3 is TGCGCCAGCAGCTTGGAAGCAGGCAATGAGCAGTTCTTC. The rearrangement links TRBV5-1 to TRBJ2-1; D is undetermined. V gave up 0 bases and J gave up 6 bases, with 7 bases separating them. The CDR3 consists of 13 residues. Germline lookup yields CDR1 SGHRS and CDR2 YFSETQ.

The chain uses TRBV6-5 and TRBJ2-3; no clear D. CDR1 and CDR2 (germline): MNHEY, SVGAGI. Trimming stripped 0 bases from V and 5 bases from J, with 12 bases between. This CDR3 region has 15 residues. CDR3 loop: CASSYSLAAEDTQYF. CDR3 DNA: TGTGCCAGCAGTTACTCTCTCGCCGCCGAAGATACGCAGTATTTT.

The V call is TRBV6-1, the J call TRBJ2-1; a weak D match, TRBD2 (5 bases). V lost 2 bases, J lost 0 bases, and 8 bases lay in between. The CDR3 runs 15 residues. The germline gives CDR1 MNHNS, CDR2 SASEGT. The CDR3 is CASSEMAGSYNEQFF. CDR3 coding DNA: TGTGCCAGCAGTGAAATGGCGGGCTCCTACAATGAGCAGTTCTTC.

This clone was counted between two and nine times. The J gene is TRBJ2-1, the V gene TRBV2, with D unresolved. This CDR3 comprises 11 residues. V lost 7 bases and J lost 5, with 6 bases in between. Germline CDR1 is SNHLY and CDR2 is FYNNEI. CDR3 sequence (DNA): TGTGCCAGCATGTTTAACAATGAGCAGTTCTTC. Protein: CASMFNNEQFF. Full variable domain (outside the CDR3, taken from reference TRBV2 and TRBJ2-1): EPEVTQTPSHQVTQMGQEVILRCVPISNHLYFYWYRQILGQKVEFLVSFYNNEISEKSEIFDDQFSVERPDGSNFTLKIRSTKLEDSAMYFCASMFNNEQFFGPGTRLTVL.

This chain links TRBV4-2 with TRBJ2-3, with TRBD2 matching over 8 bases. CDR3 length: 16 residues. Per germline, CDR1 LGHNA and CDR2 YNFKEQ. Losses at the gene ends were 3 bases for V and 4 bases for J; bases not matched to a gene: 9. The CDR3: CASSQTSAEGADTQYF. The CDR3, as DNA: TGTGCCAGCAGCCAGACTAGCGCGGAGGGCGCAGATACGCAGTATTTT.

The chain couples TRBV10-2 to TRBJ2-5; 11 nucleotides agree with TRBD1. CDR1 WSHSY and CDR2 SAAADI come from the germline V gene. The ends lost 6 bases at V and 8 bases at J; junction bases unmatched: 5. CDR3 size: 13 residues. The CDR3 is CASSSGTGGTQYF. As DNA, the CDR3 is TGCGCCAGCAGCTCCGGGACAGGGGGAACCCAGTACTTC.

Details on this clone: Within the sample, other DNA sequences also encode this same CDR3. The chain combines TRBV7-9 with TRBJ1-4; 10 nucleotides align to TRBD1. Per the germline V gene, CDR1 is SEHNR and CDR2 is FQNEAQ (reference sequence). V dropped 3 bases and J dropped 5; count of bases not matched to a gene: 0. The CDR3 extends over 14 amino acids. The CDR3 DNA reads as TGTGCCAGCAGCTTGGGACAGGGGAATGAAAAACTGTTTTTT. Its protein is CASSLGQGNEKLFF. The full variable domain, its missing parts supplied by reference TRBV7-9 and TRBJ1-4, is DTGVSQNPRHKITKRGQNVTFRCDPISEHNRLYWYRQTLGQGPEFLTYFQNEAQLEKSRLLSDRFSAERPKGSFSTLEIQRTEQGDSAMYLCASSLGQGNEKLFFGSGTQLSVL.

This clone has just a few counts. V is TRBV18 and J is TRBJ2-3; 7 bases line up with TRBD1. J gave up 1 base and V 6 bases, and 4 bases lay outside the gene matches. The CDR3 length is 14 residues. Germline values: CDR1 KGHSH, CDR2 LQKENI. CDR3 nucleotides: TGTGCCAGCTCCCCCACAGGGGGCACAGATACGCAGTATTTT. Amino acid sequence: CASSPTGGTDTQYF.

This clone was seen just once. This sequence joins TRBV15 and TRBJ2-5; D is perhaps TRBD1 (5 bases). The germline V gene has CDR1 LNHNV and CDR2 YYDKDF (reference sequence). Between the trimmed V and J ends, which lost 3 bases and 5 bases, there was a span of 13 bases. The CDR3 is made up of 14 amino acids. CDR3 region: CATSRGRARETQYF. CDR3 nucleotide sequence: TGTGCCACCAGCAGGGGCAGGGCCCGGGAGACCCAGTACTTC. The full variable domain, with the rest looked up from reference TRBV15 and TRBJ2-5, is DAMVIQNPRYQVTQFGKPVTLSCSQTLNHNVMYWYQQKSSQAPKLLFHYYDKDFNNEADTPDNFQSRRPNTSFCFLDIRSPGLGDTAMYLCATSRGRARETQYFGPGTRLLVL.

The chain joins TRBV10-3 to TRBJ2-5, with D tentatively TRBD1 (6 bases). The V and J ends lost 3 bases and 2 bases respectively, with 16 bases between them. The CDR3 contains 16 residues. CDR1 is ENHRY, CDR2 SYGVKD, per germline. DNA of the CDR3: TGTGCCATCAGTGACCGTGCAGGGGCTCTACAAGAGACCCAGTACTTC. Translation: CAISDRAGALQETQYF.

In its sample, this clone is medium-sized. This specimen includes other DNA sequences encoding the same CDR3. The V and J genes are TRBV7-9 and TRBJ1-1; D gene uncertain. The CDR3 extends over 14 amino acids. Germline V CDR1 and CDR2: SEHNR, FQNEAQ (reference sequence). The V gene lost 4 bases and the J gene lost 0 bases, with 9 bases spanning the gap. For the CDR3, the DNA is TGTGCCAGCAGCTCGAAACAAGTGAACACTGAAGCTTTCTTT. It specifies CASSSKQVNTEAFF.

This clone was seen more than once but under ten times. The chain couples TRBV11-2 to TRBJ1-2; D gene uncertain. Germline CDR1 is SGHAT and CDR2 is FQNNGV. The ends were cut back, 1 base at V and 7 bases at J, with 10 bases in the middle. The length of the CDR3 is 13 residues. This chain's CDR3 is CASSLAGSGGYTF. In DNA, the CDR3 is TGTGCCAGCAGCTTAGCCGGATCGGGTGGCTACACCTTC.

The V and J genes are TRBV5-5 and TRBJ2-3; 7 bases agree with TRBD2. Germline loops: CDR1 SGHKS, CDR2 YYEKEE (reference sequence). CDR3 size: 14 residues. V shed 1 base, J shed 2 bases, and the junction held 1 base outside the gene matches. CDR3 sequence (DNA): TGTGCCAGCAGCTTGACTAGCGTCACAGATACGCAGTATTTT. This codes for CASSLTSVTDTQYF.

The V gene is TRBV5-4, the J gene TRBJ2-2, with 7 bases identical to TRBD2. V was pared by 4 bases and J by 1 base, with 16 bases of the junction left unmatched. The V gene's germline CDR1 is SGHNT and CDR2 YYREEE (reference sequence). The CDR3 sequence is 19 residues long. CDR3 in amino acids: CASSQTLLSSGLNTGELFF. The CDR3 bases are TGTGCCAGCAGCCAAACCCTGCTTTCTAGCGGCTTGAACACCGGGGAGCTGTTTTTT. Combining the CDR3 with reference TRBV5-4 and TRBJ2-2 gives the whole variable domain ETGVTQSPTHLIKTRGQQVTLRCSSQSGHNTVSWYQQALGQGPQFIFQYYREEENGRGNFPPRFSGLQFPNYSSELNVNALELDDSALYLCASSQTLLSSGLNTGELFFGEGSRLTVL.

The genes are TRBV5-1 and TRBJ2-3; 11 bases are shared with TRBD1. This CDR3 spans 15 amino acids. V gave up 3 bases and J gave up 5 bases; unmatched junction bases: 5. Germline values: CDR1 SGHRS, CDR2 YFSETQ. CDR3 in DNA: TGCGCCAGCAGCTCGTCCGGGACAGGGGGAGATACGCAGTATTTT. Protein product: CASSSSGTGGDTQYF. Variable domain in full (rest from reference TRBV5-1 and TRBJ2-3): KAGVTQTPRYLIKTRGQQVTLSCSPISGHRSVSWYQQTPGQGLQFLFEYFSETQRNKGNFPGRFSGRQFSNSRSEMNVSTLELGDSALYLCASSSSGTGGDTQYFGPGTRLTVL.

The chain has TRBV9 and TRBJ2-1, with 11 bases aligning to TRBD2. Unmatched junction bases numbered 7, after V lost 3 bases and J lost 8 bases. This CDR3 contains 15 residues. The germline gives CDR1 SGDLS, CDR2 YYNGEE. The CDR3 DNA sequence: TGTGCCAGCAGCGGAACTAGCGGGAGTAGGGATGAGCAGTTCTTC. Translated: CASSGTSGSRDEQFF.

This chain uses TRBV5-6 with TRBJ1-2, with D possibly matching TRBD1 (5 bases). Between the trimmed V and J ends, which lost 0 bases and 4 bases, there was a span of 7 bases. The V gene's germline CDR1 is SGHDT and CDR2 YYEEEE. This CDR3 comprises 13 residues. CDR3 sequence (DNA): TGTGCCAGCAGCTTGGGAGGGACCTATGGCTACACCTTC. Encoded protein: CASSLGGTYGYTF.

The genes are TRBV7-9 and TRBJ2-1; D may match TRBD1 or TRBD2 (5 bases each). This CDR3 is built from 16 residues. CDR1 is SEHNR and CDR2 is FQNEAQ in the germline V gene (reference sequence). With 1 base removed from V and 4 bases from J, the gap between germline ends came to 14 bases. The CDR3 DNA reads as TGTGCCAGCAGCTTAGGCCAGGGAGAGCCATACAATGAGCAGTTCTTC. This translates into CASSLGQGEPYNEQFF.

This chain connects TRBV6-5 to TRBJ1-2; 9 positions match TRBD1. The CDR3 sequence is 12 residues long. V lost 6 bases and J lost 8; bases outside the gene matches: 4. Germline CDR1 MNHEY, CDR2 SVGAGI. The CDR3, as DNA: TGTGCCAGCAGCCCCGGGACAGGGGGCTACACCTTC. Translation gives CASSPGTGGYTF.

This clone was detected only once. The CDR3 sequence: CASTPGGEKLFF. In DNA form, the CDR3 reads TGTGCCAGCACCCCGGGAGGTGAAAAACTGTTTTTT. The chain couples TRBV2 to TRBJ1-4; D remains ambiguous. The ends were cut back, 7 bases at V and 7 bases at J, with 10 bases in the middle. The CDR3 spans 12 residues. CDR1 and CDR2 (germline): SNHLY, FYNNEI.

The chain links TRBV29-1 to TRBJ1-5, with 7 positions matching TRBD1. V gave up 3 bases and J gave up 7 bases; unmatched junction bases: 6. Per germline, CDR1 SQVTM and CDR2 ANQGSEA. CDR3 length: 13 amino acids. CDR3: CSVDFAGGQPQHF. The CDR3 region has the DNA TGCAGCGTTGACTTCGCAGGGGGGCAGCCCCAGCATTTT.

This chain connects TRBV7-3 to TRBJ2-6, with a weak D call TRBD1 (6 bases). The CDR3 extends over 18 amino acids. V was clipped by 5 bases and J by 0 bases, with 17 bases between them. The germline V gene encodes CDR1 SGHTA and CDR2 FQGTGA. CDR3 region: CASSTRDTISSGANVLTF. CDR3 nucleotide sequence: TGTGCCAGCAGCACCCGGGACACGATTTCCTCTGGGGCCAACGTCCTGACTTTC.

The chain employs TRBV10-3 and TRBJ2-5; 7 bases are a match to TRBD1. The V gene end was trimmed by 5 bases and the J gene end by 0 bases; junction bases not matched to a gene: 6. The germline CDR1 and CDR2 sequences are ENHRY and SYGVKD. The length of the CDR3 is 15 residues. CDR3 sequence: CAISQGQMYQETQYF. The DNA of the CDR3 is TGTGCCATCAGTCAGGGACAGATGTACCAAGAGACCCAGTACTTC.

The chain employs TRBV11-2 and TRBJ2-2; TRBD2 aligns across 8 bases. From germline, CDR1 is SGHAT and CDR2 FQNNGV. The CDR3 consists of 16 residues. The V and J ends lost 6 bases and 4 bases, in that order; junction bases with no gene match: 10. The CDR3 loop reads CASSPGLGLGTGELFF. In nucleotides, the CDR3 is TGTGCCAGCAGTCCGGGACTAGGGCTAGGCACCGGGGAGCTGTTTTTT. The complete variable domain, with remaining parts taken from reference TRBV11-2 and TRBJ2-2, reads EAGVAQSPRYKIIEKRQSVAFWCNPISGHATLYWYQQILGQGPKLLIQFQNNGVVDDSQLPKDRFSAERLKGVDSTLKIQPAKLEDSAVYLCASSPGLGLGTGELFFGEGSRLTVL.